This T cell receptor (beta chain) was retrieved from a study of blood T cell repertoires in COVID-19 (dated by TCRdb to about 2020). About the full investigation: Collaborator samples came from the United States, Italy and Spain and covered acute and convalescent phases of COVID-19. The dataset comprised deeply sampled blood TCRbeta repertoires from subjects exposed to, actively infected with, or recovered from COVID-19. HLA class I and class II types, where available, came from metadata supplied by the sample provider rather than from assay-based typing. The sample metadata nearly always contained a de-identified subject ID, COVID-19 status, age in years and sex. The prospective study material was composed of cDNA or gDNA derived from T cells, B-cell-depleted T cells, or PBMCs. Samples came from the ongoing ImmuneRACE study (first 160 participants) plus 1,254 subjects from 6 global collaborators. The repertoires were released in a freely available public database intended as a resource for research on the immune response to SARS-CoV-2.

The investigation overall reported the following: How much clinical and demographic metadata was included differed by source and by participant, and the metadata was provided uncurated.

The collaborating institutions used their own protocols to collect whole blood in K2EDTA tubes. For TCRbeta analysis, collaborators shipped samples in one of three forms: frozen whole blood, isolated PBMCs, or DNA extracted from either of those sample types. Remarks on this clone: The specificity of this receptor is unknown. No base qualities exist here, and no much larger clone lies one base off it.

The immunoSEQ Assay, a bias-controlled multiplex PCR, was used to amplify TCRbeta CDR3 regions from genomic DNA. In the authors' own workflow: Within the assay, amplification of reference gene primers was used to estimate how many nucleated cells each sample contained. Sequence reads were collapsed and filtered to measure the absolute abundance of every unique TCRbeta CDR3 rearrangement. For each sample, productive Simpson clonality was calculated as the square root of Simpson's diversity index across productive rearrangements. The table was pulled from immuneACCESS by TCRdb, which kept in-frame rearrangements only. Such tables lose some clones; where checked, under half of the loss comes from unresolved V genes, and the rest has no known cause. V and J calls and clone size come straight from that table; D and trimming were deduced from the DNA. The sample table records about 140,000 clones; around nine tenths of these occur just once. The biggest ten clones account for 10% of the sample.

Spanning cysteine to phenylalanine, the CDR3 consists of 14 amino acids. Only the CDR3 region is kept as DNA, spanning 42 bases read in frame from base 1. Trimming accounts for 5 bases at V and 0 bases at J, while the number of junction bases matched to no gene is 1. The germline V gene specifies SQVTM as CDR1 and ANQGSEA as CDR2. Sequenced sample: peripheral blood. The chain couples TRBV29-1 to TRBJ2-2, with 9 central nucleotides matching TRBD2. The sequence was obtained from a man aged 55 to 70 with active or convalescent COVID-19. The CDR3 protein sequence reads: CSVRLAANTGELFF. The nucleotides read TGCAGCGTTCGACTAGCGGCGAACACCGGGGAGCTGTTTTTT.